A single sample is the source of the 6 T cell receptor beta chains below, sequenced in a study of OX40 agonist ivuxolimab in advanced cancers. Assay used: immunoSEQ multiplex PCR; TCRdb lists only in-frame clones, some missing. The sample lists more than 80,000 clones, roughly 84% occurring once. Sequencing was performed on CD4+ or CD8+ T cells sorted from blood, taken in a trial of the OX40 agonist ivuxolimab. All receptors derive from an adult with an advanced solid tumor such as melanoma, head and neck, liver or kidney cancer.

The chain employs TRBV6-6 and TRBJ2-7; 10 nucleotides match TRBD1. The length of the CDR3 is 15 residues. With 6 bases clipped from V and 4 bases from J, the junction kept 9 bases outside the gene matches. The germline V gene encodes CDR1 MNHNY and CDR2 SVGAGI (reference sequence). DNA of the CDR3: TGTGCCAGCAGCCAAGGGGACAGGGGAGGGTACGAGCAGTACTTC. This sequence encodes CASSQGDRGGYEQYF.

The chain combines TRBV7-2 with TRBJ2-5; D remains ambiguous. In germline, CDR1 is SGHTA, CDR2 FQGNSA. The CDR3 totals 14 residues. Trimming left V 3 bases short and J 3 bases short, with 11 bases between. The CDR3 here is CASSLVQSKETQYF. The CDR3 DNA reads TGTGCCAGCAGCTTGGTACAGTCCAAAGAGACCCAGTACTTC.

Concerning this clone itself: One end of the junction fails to match germline, which may point to a read error. V and J are TRBV18 and TRBJ1-3; D might be TRBD1 (6 bases). The germline CDR1 and CDR2 sequences are KGHSH and LQKENI. CDR3 length: 15 residues. CDR3 DNA sequence: TGTGCCAGCTCATCACCGGTGGCAGGGGTAAACACCATATATTTT. It codes for CASSSPVAGVNTIYF. The full variable domain, completed using reference TRBV18 and TRBJ1-3, is NAGVMQNPRHLVRRRGQEARLRCSPMKGHSHVYWYRQLPEEGLKFMVYLQKENIIDESGMPKERFSAEFPKEGPSILRIQQVVRGDSAAYFCASSSPVAGVNTIYFGEGSWLTVV.

This clone was recorded once. The J gene is TRBJ2-7, the V gene TRBV5-4; D is uncertain. CDR3 length: 14 amino acids. V shed 0 bases and J shed 1 base, with 8 bases lying between them. Germline V lookup: CDR1 SGHNT, CDR2 YYREEE (reference sequence). CDR3 amino acids: CASSLDRRSYEQYF. Here the CDR3 DNA reads TGTGCCAGCAGCTTGGACAGAAGATCCTACGAGCAGTACTTC.

The V gene is TRBV19, the J gene TRBJ2-5, with D possibly matching TRBD1 (6 bases). This CDR3 is built from 17 residues. The germline V and J ends were trimmed by 4 bases and 1 base, with 19 bases remaining between them. Germline lookup yields CDR1 LNHDA and CDR2 SQIVND (reference sequence). CDR3 in amino acids: CASSTRYRASGQETQYF. Here the CDR3 DNA reads TGTGCCAGTAGTACCAGGTACAGGGCTAGTGGCCAAGAGACCCAGTACTTC.

The chain carries TRBV30 and TRBJ2-2; D is unclear. This CDR3 has 13 amino acids. The germline V and J ends were trimmed by 4 bases and 7 bases, with 13 bases remaining between them. CDR1 is GTSNPN, CDR2 SVGIG, per germline (reference sequence). As DNA, the CDR3 is TGTGCCTGGAAGCCTTCGTCTGGCGGGGAGCTGTTTTTT. This encodes CAWKPSSGGELFF.